These 30 T cell receptor beta chains were sequenced from one sample in a study of blood T cell repertoires in COVID-19. Using immunoSEQ multiplex PCR, the repertoire was profiled, and TCRdb retains in-frame clones only, with some absent. The data contain just over 300,000 clones, 89% of them singletons. Sequencing used peripheral blood. These receptors originate from a woman in her twenties or thirties with COVID-19, enrolled during active disease.

This clone was counted a few times. The V call is TRBV7-8, the J call TRBJ1-5, with unresolved D. This CDR3 has 16 residues. Trimming took 5 bases from V and 0 from J, leaving 14 bases between them. The germline V gene has CDR1 SGHVS and CDR2 FQNEAQ. The DNA of the CDR3 is TGTGCCAGCAGCCCCCGGGAAGACTATAGCAATCAGCCCCAGCATTTT. Amino acids: CASSPREDYSNQPQHF.

The chain's CDR3 is CASSLVRGSNEQFF. As DNA, the CDR3 is TGTGCCAGCAGCTTGGTCCGAGGAAGCAATGAGCAGTTCTTC. The V gene is TRBV5-4, the J gene TRBJ2-1; D not certain. Per the germline V gene, CDR1 is SGHNT and CDR2 is YYREEE (reference sequence). The CDR3 is 14 amino acids. The ends were cut back, 0 bases at V and 6 bases at J, with 10 bases in the middle.

This chain uses TRBV7-9 with TRBJ1-4; 7 bases are a match to TRBD1. Unmatched junction bases numbered 5, after V lost 3 bases and J lost 4 bases. CDR3 size: 15 residues. In germline, CDR1 is SEHNR, CDR2 FQNEAQ (reference sequence). The CDR3, as DNA: TGTGCCAGCAGCTTTCCGGGACAGCTTAATGAAAAACTGTTTTTT. Amino acid sequence: CASSFPGQLNEKLFF.

The chain has TRBV7-9 and TRBJ1-2; 9 bases fit TRBD1. From germline, CDR1 is SEHNR and CDR2 FQNEAQ (reference sequence). This CDR3 has 14 amino acids. The V and J ends lost 2 bases and 6 bases, in that order; junction bases with no gene match: 4. CDR3 coding DNA: TGTGCCAGCAGCTTAACGACAGGGGGACATGGCTACACCTTC. It yields the protein CASSLTTGGHGYTF.

For this clone: Other DNA sequences of this sample code for an identical CDR3. The J gene is TRBJ1-5, the V gene TRBV28; tentatively, D is TRBD1 (6 bases). CDR3 size: 15 residues. Germline CDR1 is MDHEN and CDR2 is SYDVKM. Trimming removed 2 bases at V and 2 bases at J, with 10 bases between. As DNA, the CDR3 is TGTGCCAGCAGTTTACGGGGGGCCGGCAATCAGCCCCAGCATTTT. Protein: CASSLRGAGNQPQHF.

The table lists this clone with a count of one. The CDR3 here is CASSLVPRGNTDTQYF. DNA for the CDR3: TGTGCCAGCAGCTTGGTACCTAGGGGGAACACAGATACGCAGTATTTT. V usage is TRBV5-6 and J usage is TRBJ2-3; perhaps TRBD1 as D (6 bases). The CDR3 length is 16 residues. Per the germline V gene, CDR1 is SGHDT and CDR2 is YYEEEE. Between the trimmed V and J ends, which lost 0 bases and 2 bases, there was a span of 13 bases.

This sequence joins TRBV5-8 and TRBJ2-3; TRBD1 is a possible D gene (5 bases). Germline CDR1 reads SGHTS; CDR2 reads YDEGEE. V lost 3 bases, J lost 2 bases, and 16 bases lay in between. This CDR3 is built from 16 residues. The CDR3 sequence: CASSSRQRHFTDTQYF. The CDR3 DNA sequence: TGTGCCAGCAGCTCTCGACAGAGACACTTCACAGATACGCAGTATTTT.

The chain is built from TRBV7-9 and TRBJ2-3; perhaps TRBD2 as D (5 bases). V was shortened by 4 bases and J by 8 bases, with 16 bases between the two germline ends. Germline loops: CDR1 SEHNR, CDR2 FQNEAQ (reference sequence). The CDR3 has 14 amino acids. In DNA form, the CDR3 reads TGTGCCAGCAGCTCGCCAGGATCCCGGGGTACGCAGTATTTT. It encodes CASSSPGSRGTQYF. Looking up the rest from reference TRBV7-9 and TRBJ2-3 gives the full variable domain: DTGVSQNPRHKITKRGQNVTFRCDPISEHNRLYWYRQTLGQGPEFLTYFQNEAQLEKSRLLSDRFSAERPKGSFSTLEIQRTEQGDSAMYLCASSSPGSRGTQYFGPGTRLTVL.

The chain carries TRBV7-2 and TRBJ2-5; 11 nucleotides match TRBD2. Trimming took 5 bases from V and 3 from J; bases not matched to a gene: 8. Germline assignment: CDR1 SGHTA and CDR2 FQGNSA. The CDR3 has 16 residues. The CDR3 DNA sequence: TGTGCCAGCAGCCTAAGCTTTAGCGGGGGGGAAGAGACCCAGTACTTC. Its translation is CASSLSFSGGEETQYF.

This sequence joins TRBV5-4 and TRBJ2-3, with D perhaps matching TRBD1 (6 bases). The CDR3 loop spans 15 amino acids. The germline V gene encodes CDR1 SGHNT and CDR2 YYREEE (reference sequence). Trimming left V 1 base short and J 3 bases short, with 12 bases between. The DNA of the CDR3 is TGTGCCAGCAGCTTGAGTACAGGGTGGACAGATACGCAGTATTTT. Translated, it gives CASSLSTGWTDTQYF.

The chain couples TRBV15 to TRBJ2-7, with D perhaps matching TRBD1 (7 bases). This CDR3 spans 14 amino acids. The germline CDR1 and CDR2 sequences are LNHNV and YYDKDF (reference sequence). Trimming removed 3 bases at V and 5 bases at J, with 14 bases between. CDR3 protein: CATSRAQGGHEQYV. CDR3 bases: TGTGCCACCAGCAGGGCTCAGGGGGGCCACGAGCAGTACGTC.

The gene calls are TRBV14 and TRBJ2-7, with 8 bases that match TRBD1. Germline V CDR1 and CDR2: SGHDN, FVKESK. J was trimmed by 3 bases and V by 4 bases; bases with no gene match: 5. The CDR3 runs to 14 residues. The CDR3 region has the DNA TGTGCCAGCAGCCCCGGACAGGGTGGCTACGAGCAGTACGTC. Protein sequence: CASSPGQGGYEQYV.

The V call is TRBV7-2, the J call TRBJ1-3; D remains ambiguous. V was shortened by 3 bases and J by 0 bases, with 9 bases between the two germline ends. The CDR3 has 15 amino acids. Germline CDR1 is SGHTA and CDR2 is FQGNSA. Written as DNA, the CDR3 is TGTGCCAGCAGCTTCCAGGCCACCTCTGGAAACACCATATATTTT. Encoded protein: CASSFQATSGNTIYF.

This clone has just a few counts. The gene calls are TRBV19 and TRBJ1-2, with TRBD1 matching 9 bases. V dropped 5 bases and J dropped 5; count of bases not matched to a gene: 9. The CDR3 spans 15 residues. Looked up from germline, CDR1 is LNHDA and CDR2 is SQIVND (reference sequence). CDR3 in DNA: TGTGCCAGTAGTCCATGGGACAGGGTCGAATATGGCTACACCTTC. As protein: CASSPWDRVEYGYTF.

The chain combines TRBV28 with TRBJ1-5; TRBD1 might be the D (6 bases). The CDR3 is made up of 17 amino acids. Germline V lookup: CDR1 MDHEN, CDR2 SYDVKM. Between the trimmed V and J ends, which lost 6 bases and 2 bases, there was a span of 20 bases. The CDR3 protein is CASSPWAAKGGNQPQHF. In DNA form, the CDR3 reads TGTGCCAGCAGCCCTTGGGCAGCCAAGGGGGGCAATCAGCCCCAGCATTTT. The full variable domain, rest sourced from reference TRBV28 and TRBJ1-5, is DVKVTQSSRYLVKRTGEKVFLECVQDMDHENMFWYRQDPGLGLRLIYFSYDVKMKEKGDIPEGYSVSREKKERFSLILESASTNQTSMYLCASSPWAAKGGNQPQHFGDGTRLSIL.

The J gene is TRBJ2-7, the V gene TRBV21-1; TRBD1 reflects the table's D call only, with no check against the DNA. TRBV21-1 is recorded as a pseudogene. The CDR3 length is 14 residues. In nucleotides, the CDR3 is TGTGCCAGCAGCAAACAGCACAGGGGAAACGAGCAGTACTTC. It translates to CASSKQHRGNEQYF.

A note on this clone: An end of the junction differs from the germline gene, which may be a read error. The genes are TRBV7-7 and TRBJ1-1, with 10 positions matching TRBD1. From germline, CDR1 is SSHAT and CDR2 FNYEAQ (reference sequence). The CDR3 is 15 amino acids. CDR3 coding DNA: TGTGCTAGCAGCCCCCTAGACAGGGGGCTTAATGAAGCTTTCTTT. Its translation is CASSPLDRGLNEAFF.

The rearrangement joins TRBV18 to TRBJ2-3, with 14 bases identical to TRBD2. This CDR3 has 16 amino acids. Trimming at V came to 6 bases and at J to 2 bases, leaving 4 bases not matched to a gene. Germline values: CDR1 KGHSH, CDR2 LQKENI. CDR3 nucleotide sequence: TGTGCCAGCTCGCGGACTAGCGGGGGGTCCACAGATACGCAGTATTTT. Translation gives CASSRTSGGSTDTQYF.

The chain is built from TRBV5-6 and TRBJ1-1, with D perhaps TRBD1 (5 bases). The V and J ends lost 2 bases and 11 bases respectively, with 13 bases between them. The CDR3 is made up of 12 amino acids. The V gene's germline CDR1 is SGHDT and CDR2 YYEEEE. DNA for the CDR3: TGTGCCAGCAGCTTAGCGCAGGGTCCCGCTTTCTTT. This codes for CASSLAQGPAFF. Drawing the rest from reference TRBV5-6 and TRBJ1-1, the complete variable domain is DAGVTQSPTHLIKTRGQQVTLRCSPKSGHDTVSWYQQALGQGPQFIFQYYEEEERQRGNFPDRFSGHQFPNYSSELNVNALLLGDSALYLCASSLAQGPAFFGQGTRLTVV.

V usage is TRBV5-4 and J usage is TRBJ2-2; 7 bases align to TRBD1. The ends lost 4 bases at V and 4 bases at J; junction bases unmatched: 7. Per germline, CDR1 SGHNT and CDR2 YYREEE (reference sequence). The CDR3 has 15 amino acids. The CDR3 reads CASSIDREFTGELFF. In DNA form, the CDR3 reads TGTGCCAGCAGCATCGACAGGGAGTTCACCGGGGAGCTGTTTTTT.

This chain links TRBV29-1 with TRBJ2-1; TRBD2 matches at 14 bases. This CDR3 spans 14 amino acids. With V trimmed by 7 bases and J by 7 bases, 6 bases remained unmatched. Germline V CDR1 and CDR2: SQVTM, ANQGSEA. CDR3: CSASGTSGGNEQFF. CDR3 DNA: TGCAGCGCCTCCGGGACTAGCGGGGGAAATGAGCAGTTCTTC.

The chain carries TRBV20-1 and TRBJ1-5; the D gene is possibly TRBD1 (5 bases). This CDR3 region has 14 residues. The germline V gene encodes CDR1 DFQATT and CDR2 SNEGSKA (reference sequence). The V and J ends lost 3 bases and 4 bases respectively, with 13 bases between them. The CDR3 sequence: CSASRRGRNQPQHF. The CDR3 DNA follows: TGCAGTGCTAGTAGAAGGGGTCGTAATCAGCCCCAGCATTTT.

The chain uses TRBV6-1 and TRBJ1-6; D unresolved. This CDR3 is built from 13 residues. V was shortened by 3 bases and J by 7 bases, with 7 bases between the two germline ends. From germline, CDR1 is MNHNS and CDR2 SASEGT. The CDR3 DNA is TGTGCCAGCAGTGATAATCTCAATTCACCCCTCCACTTT. This codes for CASSDNLNSPLHF.

The CDR3 DNA reads as TGTGCCATCAGGATGGACAGCTCCTACGAGCAGTACTTC. Translated: CAIRMDSSYEQYF. The chain joins TRBV10-3 to TRBJ2-7; D is perhaps TRBD1 (6 bases). The CDR3 totals 13 residues. Trimming stripped 6 bases from V and 0 bases from J, with 9 bases between. Germline V gene lookup returns CDR1 ENHRY and CDR2 SYGVKD.

The J gene is TRBJ1-5, the V gene TRBV6-2 or TRBV6-3; 7 nucleotides match TRBD1. The length of the CDR3 is 14 residues. After removal of 6 bases from V and 2 bases from J, the junction contained 4 bases not matched to a gene. The germline V gene encodes CDR1 MNHEY and CDR2 SVGEGT. CDR3 sequence: CASSRGGGNQPQHF. Written as DNA, the CDR3 is TGTGCCAGCAGCCGAGGGGGCGGCAATCAGCCCCAGCATTTT.

The rearrangement uses TRBV5-4 and TRBJ1-2, with D possibly being TRBD1 (6 bases). The germline V and J ends were trimmed by 3 bases and 4 bases, with 16 bases remaining between them. This CDR3 region has 15 residues. Germline V CDR1 and CDR2: SGHNT, YYREEE (reference sequence). The CDR3 here is CASSSARDNTYGYTF. The CDR3 bases are TGTGCCAGCAGCTCGGCCCGGGACAATACCTATGGCTACACCTTC.

The rearrangement links TRBV7-2 to TRBJ1-4; D is ambiguous. V lost 2 bases to trimming and J lost 3 bases, with 13 bases between them. The CDR3 totals 16 residues. Germline assignment: CDR1 SGHTA and CDR2 FQGNSA. The CDR3 loop is CASSLSSVQSNEKLFF. The CDR3 nucleotides are TGTGCCAGCAGCTTAAGTTCAGTACAGTCTAATGAAAAACTGTTTTTT.

This chain uses TRBV25-1 with TRBJ1-1, with D possibly matching TRBD1 (6 bases). The CDR3 runs 14 residues. The germline V gene has CDR1 MGHDK and CDR2 SYGVNS. Trimming took off 1 base at V and 10 bases at J, with 16 bases between the two ends. CDR3 sequence reads: CASSELGTRNRAFF. CDR3 in DNA: TGTGCCAGCAGTGAATTAGGGACAAGGAATCGAGCTTTCTTT.

This chain joins TRBV2 and TRBJ1-1, with D possibly TRBD1 on 6 matching bases. Trimming cost V 1 base and J 4 bases, with 16 bases left between them. The germline V gene encodes CDR1 SNHLY and CDR2 FYNNEI. The CDR3 extends over 16 amino acids. The CDR3 protein is CASSEGWGRGATEAFF. The CDR3 nucleotides are TGTGCCAGCAGTGAAGGGTGGGGGCGCGGTGCCACTGAAGCTTTCTTT.

The chain is built from TRBV6-5 and TRBJ1-2; 9 nucleotides match TRBD1. With 5 bases clipped from V and 4 bases from J, the junction kept 5 bases outside the gene matches. CDR3 length: 14 amino acids. CDR1 MNHEY and CDR2 SVGAGI come from the germline V gene. CDR3 nucleotides: TGTGCCAGCAGTCTACAGGGGGCAAGCTATGGCTACACCTTC. Its translation: CASSLQGASYGYTF.